The 9 T cell receptor beta chains below come from one sample, sequenced in a study of T cells after yellow fever vaccination. A single record per CDR3 protein comes from TCRdb applying MiXCR to the 5' RACE reads. The sample carries around 610,000 distinct CDR3 sequences, roughly 13% recorded once. Sample: PBMCs, taken on the day of the yellow fever booster vaccination. These receptor sequences come from a man aged 30-40 years who received the YFV17D yellow fever vaccine.

The chain recombines TRBV7-2 with TRBJ2-5; D gene ambiguous. V was shortened by 0 bases and J by 5 bases, with 7 bases between the two germline ends. The CDR3 has 13 amino acids. Germline V gene data show CDR1 as SGHTA and CDR2 as FQGNSA. CDR3 nucleotides: TGTGCCAGCAGCTTAGCGCTGGGGGAGACCCAGTACTTC. Its protein is CASSLALGETQYF.

The V call is TRBV20-1, the J call TRBJ2-2; TRBD2 is a possible D gene (5 bases). The CDR3 runs to 15 residues. The germline gives CDR1 DFQATT, CDR2 SNEGSKA (reference sequence). Trimming removed 2 bases from V and 0 bases from J, with 10 bases in between. The CDR3 region is CSARPAETNTGELFF. DNA for the CDR3: TGCAGTGCTAGACCAGCGGAAACGAACACCGGGGAGCTGTTTTTT.

Notes on this clonotype: One end of the junction is discordant with germline, which a read error may explain. J is TRBJ2-1 and V is TRBV5-1; D uncertain. The CDR3 extends over 12 amino acids. Looked up from germline, CDR1 is SGHRS and CDR2 is YFSETQ. The CDR3 DNA reads TGCGCCAGCACCTTGAGTCTCGGAGAGCAGTTCTTC. Its translation is CASTLSLGEQFF.

The rearrangement joins TRBV24-1 to TRBJ2-3; TRBD2 matches at 11 bases. V shed 7 bases and J 4 bases; nucleotides not matched to a gene: 9. This CDR3 is 16 amino acids long. Germline V gene data show CDR1 as KGHDR and CDR2 as SFDVKD. CDR3 loop: CATSTTSGSKADTQYF. Written as DNA, the CDR3 is TGTGCCACCAGCACTACTAGCGGGAGTAAGGCAGATACGCAGTATTTT.

The chain has TRBV7-9 and TRBJ2-1, with a tentative D call TRBD1 (5 bases). This CDR3 is 14 amino acids long. Per the germline V gene, CDR1 is SEHNR and CDR2 is FQNEAQ (reference sequence). The ends were cut back, 5 bases at V and 8 bases at J, with 16 bases in the middle. CDR3 protein: CASSPISGFDEQFF. The CDR3 bases are TGTGCCAGCAGCCCCATTTCAGGGTTCGATGAGCAGTTCTTC.

This clonotype was seen only a few times. CDR3 sequence (DNA): TGCAGCGTTTCGACTAGCGGGGGTAGCACAGATACGCAGTATTTT. Its translation is CSVSTSGGSTDTQYF. V is TRBV29-1 and J is TRBJ2-3, with 12 positions matching TRBD2. Germline V gene data show CDR1 as SQVTM and CDR2 as ANQGSEA. V was clipped by 5 bases and J by 0 bases; unmatched bases: 3. This CDR3 comprises 15 residues.

This clonotype showed up just a few times. CDR3 sequence: CSASWGISNQPQHF. CDR3 in DNA: TGCAGTGCTAGTTGGGGGATTAGCAATCAGCCCCAGCATTTT. The chain carries TRBV20-1 and TRBJ1-5, with a tentative D call TRBD1 (5 bases). The CDR3 is made up of 14 amino acids. Trimming pared 3 bases from V and 0 bases from J, leaving 9 bases between. Germline assignment: CDR1 DFQATT and CDR2 SNEGSKA (reference sequence).

This clonotype has a handful of counts. The chain has TRBV12-3 or TRBV12-4 and TRBJ1-5; TRBD1 is a possible D gene (5 bases). V was cut by 5 bases and J by 6 bases, with 17 bases left in between. The CDR3 has 15 residues. CDR3 sequence (DNA): TGTGCCAGCAGTCCCACGGGGGGAGGCGGTCAGCCCCAGCATTTT. Protein: CASSPTGGGGQPQHF.

This clonotype was seen more than once but under ten times. The V and J genes are TRBV27 and TRBJ2-7; TRBD2 matches 7 bases. The CDR3 totals 15 residues. The trim removed 6 bases at V and 3 bases at J, leaving 11 bases unmatched. Germline V gives CDR1 MNHEY, CDR2 SMNVEV (reference sequence). The CDR3 spells CASRYTSDPLYEQYF. CDR3 coding DNA: TGTGCCAGCAGGTATACTAGCGATCCCCTCTACGAGCAGTACTTC.